The following is a T cell receptor (beta chain) sequence with its context. The sample has other DNA sequences that encode this CDR3 too. This record comes from a study of immune evolution from preneoplasia to lung adenocarcinoma. Libraries were prepared by immunoSEQ multiplex PCR; TCRdb keeps only in-frame clonotypes and omits some of them. The repertoire consists of 4,000 to 6,000 clones, with roughly 80% occurring once and the leading ten covering 6.6%. H&E slides confirmed each diagnosis, reviewed by two pathologists independently. The CDR3 runs 14 residues. Trimming stripped 0 bases from V and 5 bases from J, with 10 bases between. Germline V gives CDR1 SGHVS, CDR2 FNYEAQ.

The TCR sequence derives from a person aged 50-70 years with lung adenocarcinoma. The chain links TRBV7-6 to TRBJ1-1, with unresolved D. Sequences were obtained from FFPE minimally invasive lung adenocarcinoma tissue. This CDR3 reads CASSLAGVNTEAFF. CDR3 coding DNA: TGTGCCAGCAGCTTAGCTGGGGTTAATACTGAAGCTTTCTTT.